The present T cell receptor beta chain was sequenced within a study of Tregs in tolerant kidney transplant recipients. Recipients received nonmyeloablative bone marrow transplants from related graft donors, with transient mixed chimerism. The CDR3 is 14 amino acids. The germline V and J ends were trimmed by 2 bases and 4 bases, with 12 bases remaining between them. The germline CDR1 and CDR2 sequences are SGDLS and YYNGEE. Libraries were prepared by immunoSEQ multiplex PCR; TCRdb keeps only in-frame clonotypes and omits some of them. The table lists 65,000 to 85,000 clones, roughly nine tenths of them singletons, with 1.6% in the top ten.

The chain joins TRBV9 to TRBJ2-5; D perhaps matches TRBD1 (5 bases). This sample comprised CD4+ T cells from blood (PBMCs), obtained 24 months after the transplant. The sequence derives from a human patient who received a combined kidney and bone marrow transplant. These T cells may partly come from the graft donor. The CDR3 reads CASSVDQGRETQYF. Here the CDR3 DNA reads TGTGCCAGCAGCGTGGACCAGGGCAGAGAGACCCAGTACTTC.